The rows below give T cell receptor beta chains drawn from one sample of a study of blood T cell repertoires in COVID-19. Sequencing used immunoSEQ multiplex PCR; TCRdb keeps in-frame clones, though not all of them. The sample carries about 200,000 clones, approximately 81% recorded once. Sequencing was performed on peripheral blood. The receptors originated from an elderly woman with acute or convalescent COVID-19. The CDR3 runs from the conserved cysteine through the conserved F or W. A D gene is named only where the DNA matches it firmly. Clone size, where shown, is once, few, many, or a class for clones that have expanded.

clone_size,j_call,v_call,d_call,cdr3_aa,cdr3_nt
few,TRBJ1-4,TRBV7-9,TRBD1,CASSFVDREDEKLFF,TGTGCCAGCAGCTTTGTGGACAGGGAAGATGAAAAACTGTTTTTT
few,TRBJ1-6,TRBV3-1/TRBV3-2,TRBD1,CASSPADRQNSPLHF,TGTGCCAGCAGCCCAGCGGACAGGCAAAATTCACCCCTCCACTTT
.,TRBJ1-3,TRBV6-5,.,CAAQGSGNTIYF,TGTGCTGCACAGGGCTCTGGAAACACCATATATTTT
.,TRBJ1-4,TRBV10-3,TRBD1,CAISESKGTGNEKLFF,TGTGCCATCAGTGAGTCGAAGGGGACAGGAAATGAAAAACTGTTTTTT
.,TRBJ1-1,TRBV7-6,.,CASSRQIENTEAFF,TGTGCCAGCAGCCGACAGATTGAGAACACTGAAGCTTTCTTT
.,TRBJ2-2,TRBV24-1,.,CATSDFLGQGVTGELFF,TGTGCCACCAGTGATTTCTTGGGGCAGGGTGTCACCGGGGAGCTGTTTTTT
.,TRBJ1-2,TRBV13,.,CASSLGRGDDGYTF,TGTGCCAGCAGCTTAGGACGGGGGGACGATGGCTACACCTTC
.,TRBJ1-6,TRBV5-4,.,CASSLRTATLSPLHF,TGTGCCAGCAGCTTGAGGACAGCGACACTTTCACCCCTCCACTTT
.,TRBJ2-1,TRBV7-2,TRBD2,CASSTTSGPRGEQFF,TGTGCCAGCAGCACTACTAGCGGTCCGCGGGGTGAGCAGTTCTTC
.,TRBJ1-2,TRBV7-2,.,CASSLASRTWLDYGYTF,TGTGCCAGCAGCTTAGCTAGTAGGACATGGCTAGACTATGGCTACACCTTC
.,TRBJ1-5,TRBV7-9,.,CASSNTGGPGQPQHF,TGTGCCAGCAGCAATACGGGGGGGCCGGGTCAGCCCCAGCATTTT
.,TRBJ1-1,TRBV5-4,.,CASSQGSGRNTEAFF,TGTGCCAGCAGCCAGGGGTCAGGGAGGAACACTGAAGCTTTCTTT
.,TRBJ2-1,TRBV30,TRBD1,CAWSGGTGRWNEQFF,TGTGCCTGGAGTGGGGGGACAGGGCGATGGAATGAGCAGTTCTTC
.,TRBJ1-6,TRBV3-1/TRBV3-2,.,CASSQRETDSPLHF,TGTGCCAGCAGCCAACGGGAGACGGATTCACCCCTCCACTTT
.,TRBJ2-1,TRBV3-1/TRBV3-2,TRBD2,CASSQDLENRTSEYNEQFF,TGTGCCAGCAGCCAAGATCTAGAAAACCGGACTAGCGAATACAATGAGCAGTTCTTC
once,TRBJ1-4,TRBV6-2/TRBV6-3,.,CASSYWAANAEKLFF,TGTGCCAGCAGTTATTGGGCTGCGAATGCTGAAAAACTGTTTTTT
.,TRBJ2-7,TRBV19,.,CASRPPGVRYEQYF,TGTGCCAGTAGACCTCCAGGGGTCAGGTACGAGCAGTACTTC
.,TRBJ1-1,TRBV19,.,CASSIETDRMAFF,TGTGCCAGTAGTATAGAAACAGACCGGATGGCTTTCTTT
.,TRBJ2-3,TRBV2,TRBD2,CASGGLAGADTQYF,TGTGCCAGCGGGGGACTAGCGGGAGCAGATACGCAGTATTTT
.,TRBJ1-4,TRBV28,.,CASSSSGSFGNEKLFF,TGTGCCAGCAGTTCCAGCGGGTCCTTCGGTAATGAAAAACTGTTTTTT
.,TRBJ2-1,TRBV4-1,TRBD2,CASSQEKRGAWYNEQFF,TGCGCCAGCAGCCAAGAAAAGCGGGGCGCATGGTACAATGAGCAGTTCTTC
.,TRBJ1-6,TRBV25-1,.,CASSEVGRGYSPLHF,TGTGCCAGCAGTGAAGTGGGCAGGGGATATTCACCCCTCCACTTT
.,TRBJ2-7,TRBV4-3,TRBD2,CASSQDITSGSVGYEQYF,TGCGCCAGCAGCCAAGATATCACTAGCGGGAGCGTCGGGTACGAGCAGTACTTC
.,TRBJ2-1,TRBV29-1,.,CSVGQYNEQFF,TGCAGCGTTGGACAGTACAATGAGCAGTTCTTC
.,TRBJ2-2,TRBV19,.,CASSRDSSGRNTGELFF,TGTGCCAGTAGTCGGGACTCGTCGGGGCGGAACACCGGGGAGCTGTTTTTT
.,TRBJ1-1,TRBV5-1,.,CASSPLPSGVGDTEAFF,TGCGCCAGCAGCCCACTACCCAGCGGGGTGGGAGACACTGAAGCTTTCTTT